The rows below give T cell receptor beta chains drawn from one sample of a study of control samples from healthy donors and cancer patients. Profiling relied on immunoSEQ multiplex PCR, and the TCRdb table lists in-frame clones only, not all of them. This table holds 100,000 to 150,000 clones, approximately 91% found once. Sequenced sample: blood. The origin of the receptors is a man aged 50-60 years in good health. Each CDR3 is given with its conserved first and last residue. A D gene is named only where the DNA matches it firmly. The listing skips clone size in some rows; elsewhere it reads once, few, many or a size class.

V: TRBV7-9
J: TRBJ2-7
D: -
size: -
CDR3: CASSRREPLSGALHEQYF

V: TRBV29-1
J: TRBJ2-5
D: -
size: few
CDR3: CSGTPGGETQYF

V: TRBV19
J: TRBJ1-5
D: -
size: -
CDR3: CASSIAPSVRNQPQHF

V: TRBV2
J: TRBJ1-2
D: -
size: -
CDR3: CASSIDTNYGYTF

V: TRBV3-1/TRBV3-2
J: TRBJ2-4
D: -
size: -
CDR3: CASSSTSGSNIQYF

V: TRBV7-9
J: TRBJ1-4
D: -
size: -
CDR3: CASSLQANEKLFF

V: TRBV27
J: TRBJ2-7
D: TRBD2
size: -
CDR3: CASSLKAWKELAGSYEQYF

V: TRBV28
J: TRBJ1-2
D: -
size: -
CDR3: CASSLNDLYGYTF

V: TRBV5-4
J: TRBJ2-3
D: TRBD2
size: -
CDR3: CASSLASGVFTDTQYF

V: TRBV7-9
J: TRBJ2-7
D: -
size: -
CDR3: CASSLGSYSYEQYF

V: TRBV19
J: TRBJ1-2
D: -
size: -
CDR3: CASSMSVANYGYTF

V: TRBV3-1/TRBV3-2
J: TRBJ2-3
D: -
size: -
CDR3: CASSPKQTSLDTQYF

V: TRBV11-2
J: TRBJ1-1
D: TRBD1
size: -
CDR3: CASSLTRDRAANTEAFF

V: TRBV28
J: TRBJ2-1
D: TRBD1
size: -
CDR3: CASSFRTGSYEQFF